This T cell receptor (beta chain) was found in a study of T cell responses to AZD1222 COVID-19 vaccine. Trimming took 4 bases from V and 5 from J, leaving 9 bases between them. CDR3 length equals 13 residues. Sequencing used immunoSEQ multiplex PCR; TCRdb keeps in-frame clones, though not all of them. Of about 120,000 clones listed, under 90% were seen once; the top ten hold 20% to 25%. Points from the study as a whole: The donors showed a predominance of white British ancestry and of females, with possible underestimation of clonal diversity. Of spike-specific TCRs, nearly half reportedly target regions left unmutated in variants. None of the repertoires were sampled until the peak T cell response had passed. A rise in Spike-specific TCR breadth and depth followed two AZD1222 doses.

In this sample, this clone turned up once. Its target is unknown. This TCR derives from an adult in good health. The starting material was peripheral blood, obtained on day 0 of AZD1222 vaccination. The V and J genes are TRBV12-3 or TRBV12-4 and TRBJ1-5; perhaps TRBD1 as D (6 bases). DNA of the CDR3: TGTGCCAGCAGTTACAGGGTAGATCAGCCCCAGCATTTT. Its translation is CASSYRVDQPQHF.